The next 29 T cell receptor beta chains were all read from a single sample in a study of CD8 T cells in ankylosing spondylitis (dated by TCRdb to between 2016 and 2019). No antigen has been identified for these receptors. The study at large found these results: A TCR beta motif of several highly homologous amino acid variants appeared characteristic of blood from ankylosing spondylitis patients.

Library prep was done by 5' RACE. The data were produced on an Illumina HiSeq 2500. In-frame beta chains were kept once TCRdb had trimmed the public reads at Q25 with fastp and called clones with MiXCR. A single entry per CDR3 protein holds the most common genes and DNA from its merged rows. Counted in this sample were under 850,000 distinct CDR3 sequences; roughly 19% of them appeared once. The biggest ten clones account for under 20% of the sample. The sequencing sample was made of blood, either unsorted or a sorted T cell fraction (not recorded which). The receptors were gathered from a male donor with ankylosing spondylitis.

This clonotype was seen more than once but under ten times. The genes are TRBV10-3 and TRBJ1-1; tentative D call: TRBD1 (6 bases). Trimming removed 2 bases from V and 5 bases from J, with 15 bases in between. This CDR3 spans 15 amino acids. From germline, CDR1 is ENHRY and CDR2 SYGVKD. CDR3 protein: CAISEPSGGATEAFF. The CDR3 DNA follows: TGTGCCATCAGTGAGCCGAGTGGGGGCGCGACTGAAGCTTTCTTT.

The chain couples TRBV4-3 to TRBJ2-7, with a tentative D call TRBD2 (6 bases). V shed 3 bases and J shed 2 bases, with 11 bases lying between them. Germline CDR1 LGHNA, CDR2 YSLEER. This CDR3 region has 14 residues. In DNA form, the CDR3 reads TGCGCCAGCAGCCAGGTCACGGGGGCCTACGAGCAGTACTTC. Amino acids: CASSQVTGAYEQYF.

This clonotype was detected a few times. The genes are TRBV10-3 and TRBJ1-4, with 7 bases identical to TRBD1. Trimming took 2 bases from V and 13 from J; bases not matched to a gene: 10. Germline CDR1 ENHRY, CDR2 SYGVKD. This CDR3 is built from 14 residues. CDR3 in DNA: TGTGCCATCAGTGAGACAGGGGATAAGGGGATACTGTTTTTT. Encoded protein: CAISETGDKGILFF.

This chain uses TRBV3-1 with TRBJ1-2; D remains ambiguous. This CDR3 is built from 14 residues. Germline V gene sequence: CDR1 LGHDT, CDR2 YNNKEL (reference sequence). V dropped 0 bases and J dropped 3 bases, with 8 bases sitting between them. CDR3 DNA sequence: TGTGCCAGCAGCCAAGAAGGCTGGGACTATGGCTACACCTTC. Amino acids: CASSQEGWDYGYTF.

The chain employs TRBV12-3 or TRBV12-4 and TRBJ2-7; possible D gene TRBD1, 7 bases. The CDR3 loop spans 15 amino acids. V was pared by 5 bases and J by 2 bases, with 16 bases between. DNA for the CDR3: TGTGCCAGCAGTCCCAACTCCAGGGGGGCCTACGAGCAGTACTTC. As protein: CASSPNSRGAYEQYF.

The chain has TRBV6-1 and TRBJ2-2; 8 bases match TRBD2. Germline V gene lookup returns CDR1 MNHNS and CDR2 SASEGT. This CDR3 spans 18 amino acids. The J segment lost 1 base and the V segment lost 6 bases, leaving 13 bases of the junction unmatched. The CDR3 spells CASSPPPSGGENTGELFF. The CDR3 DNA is TGTGCCAGCAGCCCCCCCCCCAGCGGGGGAGAGAACACCGGGGAGCTGTTTTTT.

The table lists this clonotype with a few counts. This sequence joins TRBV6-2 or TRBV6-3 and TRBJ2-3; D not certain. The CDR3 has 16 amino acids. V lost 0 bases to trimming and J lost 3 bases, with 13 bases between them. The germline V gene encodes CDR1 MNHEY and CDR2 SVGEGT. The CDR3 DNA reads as TGTGCCAGCAGTTACTCGCGACGCCGCAGTACAGATACGCAGTATTTT. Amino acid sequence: CASSYSRRRSTDTQYF.

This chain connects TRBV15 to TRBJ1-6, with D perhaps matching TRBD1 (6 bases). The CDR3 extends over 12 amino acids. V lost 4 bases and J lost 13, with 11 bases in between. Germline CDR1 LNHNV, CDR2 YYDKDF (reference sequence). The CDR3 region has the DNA TGTGCCACCAGCACAGGGGATTTGCCCCTCCACTTT. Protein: CATSTGDLPLHF.

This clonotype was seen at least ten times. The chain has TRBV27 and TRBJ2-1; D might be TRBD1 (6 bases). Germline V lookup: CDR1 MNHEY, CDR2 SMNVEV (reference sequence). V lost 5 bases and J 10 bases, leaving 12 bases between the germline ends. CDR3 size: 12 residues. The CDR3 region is CASSATGLEQFF. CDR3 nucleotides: TGTGCCAGCAGTGCCACAGGGCTGGAGCAGTTCTTC.

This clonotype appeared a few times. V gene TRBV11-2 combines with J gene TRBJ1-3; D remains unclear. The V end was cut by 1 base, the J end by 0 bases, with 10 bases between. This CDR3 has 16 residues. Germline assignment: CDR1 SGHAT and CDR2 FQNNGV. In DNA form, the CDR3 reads TGTGCCAGCAGCTTAGGGGCGGGCTTCTCTGGAAACACCATATATTTT. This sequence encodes CASSLGAGFSGNTIYF.

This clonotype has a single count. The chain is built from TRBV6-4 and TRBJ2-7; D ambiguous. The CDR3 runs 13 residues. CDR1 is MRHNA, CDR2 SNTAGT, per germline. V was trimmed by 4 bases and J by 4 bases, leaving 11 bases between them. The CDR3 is CASSAVVGYEQYF. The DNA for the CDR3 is TGTGCCAGCAGTGCAGTAGTGGGTTACGAGCAGTACTTC.

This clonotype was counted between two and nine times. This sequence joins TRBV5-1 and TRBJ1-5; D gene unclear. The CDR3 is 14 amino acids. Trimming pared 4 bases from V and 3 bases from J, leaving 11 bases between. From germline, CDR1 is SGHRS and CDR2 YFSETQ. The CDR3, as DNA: TGCGCCAGCAGCCCTGGCACAAACAATCAGCCCCAGCATTTT. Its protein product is CASSPGTNNQPQHF.

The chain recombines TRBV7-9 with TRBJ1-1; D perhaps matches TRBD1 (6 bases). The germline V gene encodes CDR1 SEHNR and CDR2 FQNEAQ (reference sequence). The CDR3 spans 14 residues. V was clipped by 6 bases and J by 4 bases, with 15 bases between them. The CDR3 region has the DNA TGTGCCAGCAGAAACAGGGAGGGGGGCACTGAAGCTTTCTTT. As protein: CASRNREGGTEAFF.

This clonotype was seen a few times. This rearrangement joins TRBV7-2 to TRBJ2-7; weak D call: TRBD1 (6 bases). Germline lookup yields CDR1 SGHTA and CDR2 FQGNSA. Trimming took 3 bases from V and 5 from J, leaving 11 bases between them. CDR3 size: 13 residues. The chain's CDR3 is CASSFTGTHEQYF. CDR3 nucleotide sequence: TGTGCCAGCAGCTTCACAGGGACACACGAGCAGTACTTC.

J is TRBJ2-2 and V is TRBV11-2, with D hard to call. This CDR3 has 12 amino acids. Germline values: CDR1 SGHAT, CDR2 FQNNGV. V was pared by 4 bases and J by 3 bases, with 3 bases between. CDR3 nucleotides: TGTGCCAGCAGCTGGCACACCGGGGAGCTGTTTTTT. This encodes CASSWHTGELFF.

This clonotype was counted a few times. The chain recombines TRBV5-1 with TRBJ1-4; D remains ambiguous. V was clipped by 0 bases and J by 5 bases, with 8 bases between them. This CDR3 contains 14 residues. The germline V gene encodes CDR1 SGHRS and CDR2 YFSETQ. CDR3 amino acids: CASSLDGINEKLFF. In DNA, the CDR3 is TGCGCCAGCAGCTTGGATGGGATCAATGAAAAACTGTTTTTT.

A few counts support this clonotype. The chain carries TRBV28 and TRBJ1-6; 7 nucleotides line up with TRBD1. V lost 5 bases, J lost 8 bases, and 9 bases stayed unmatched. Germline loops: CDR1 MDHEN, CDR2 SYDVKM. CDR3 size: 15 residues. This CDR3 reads CASSPGQIIDSPLHF. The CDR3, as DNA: TGTGCCAGCAGTCCGGGACAGATAATTGATTCACCCCTCCACTTT.

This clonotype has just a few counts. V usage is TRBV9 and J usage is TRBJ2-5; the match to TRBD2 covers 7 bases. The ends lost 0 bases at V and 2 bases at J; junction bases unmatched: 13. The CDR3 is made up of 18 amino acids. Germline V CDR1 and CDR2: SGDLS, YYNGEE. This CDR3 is CASSVATGGPTPQETQYF. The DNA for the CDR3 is TGTGCCAGCAGCGTAGCTACGGGAGGCCCGACGCCGCAAGAGACCCAGTACTTC.

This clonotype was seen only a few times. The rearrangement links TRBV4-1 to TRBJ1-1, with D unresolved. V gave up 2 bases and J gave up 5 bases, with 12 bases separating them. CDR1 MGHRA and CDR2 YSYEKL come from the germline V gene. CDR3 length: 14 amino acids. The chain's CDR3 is CASSQLDPRTEAFF. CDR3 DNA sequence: TGCGCCAGCAGCCAACTGGACCCCAGAACTGAAGCTTTCTTT.

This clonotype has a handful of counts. Here the CDR3 reads CAMGTGVSGNTIYF. The CDR3 nucleotides are TGTGCCATGGGGACAGGGGTCTCTGGAAACACCATATATTTT. The V gene is TRBV12-3 or TRBV12-4, the J gene TRBJ1-3; 10 bases are a match to TRBD1. The V segment lost 10 bases and the J segment 0 bases; nucleotides outside the gene matches: 3. The CDR3 runs to 14 residues.

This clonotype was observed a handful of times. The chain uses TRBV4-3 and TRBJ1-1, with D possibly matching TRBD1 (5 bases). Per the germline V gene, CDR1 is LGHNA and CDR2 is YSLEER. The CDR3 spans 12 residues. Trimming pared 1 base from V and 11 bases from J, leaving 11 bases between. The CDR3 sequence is CASSQVPGKAFF. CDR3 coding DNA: TGCGCCAGCAGCCAAGTGCCAGGGAAGGCTTTCTTT.

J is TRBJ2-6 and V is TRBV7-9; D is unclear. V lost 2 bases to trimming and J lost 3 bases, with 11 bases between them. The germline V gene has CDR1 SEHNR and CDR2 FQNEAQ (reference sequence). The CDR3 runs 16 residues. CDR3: CASSLLAPIGANVLTF. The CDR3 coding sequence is TGTGCCAGCAGCTTACTGGCCCCAATTGGGGCCAACGTCCTGACTTTC.

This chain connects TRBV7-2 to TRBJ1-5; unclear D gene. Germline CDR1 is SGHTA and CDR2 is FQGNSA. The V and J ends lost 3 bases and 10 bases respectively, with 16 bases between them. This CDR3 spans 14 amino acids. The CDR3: CASSFGGDSGPQHF. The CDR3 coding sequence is TGTGCCAGCAGCTTCGGCGGGGATTCGGGACCCCAGCATTTT.

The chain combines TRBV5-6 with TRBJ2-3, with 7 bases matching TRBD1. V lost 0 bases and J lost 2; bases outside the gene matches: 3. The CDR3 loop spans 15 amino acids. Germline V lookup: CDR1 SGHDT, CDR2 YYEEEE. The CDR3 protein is CASSLVGTVTDTQYF. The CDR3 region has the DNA TGTGCCAGCAGCTTGGTCGGGACAGTCACAGATACGCAGTATTTT.

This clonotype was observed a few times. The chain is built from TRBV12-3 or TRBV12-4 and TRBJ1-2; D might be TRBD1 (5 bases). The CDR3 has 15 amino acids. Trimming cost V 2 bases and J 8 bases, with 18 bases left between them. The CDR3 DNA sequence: TGTGCCAGCAGTTTATCCCCGGAAGGGGCGTGGGGCTACACCTTC. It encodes CASSLSPEGAWGYTF.

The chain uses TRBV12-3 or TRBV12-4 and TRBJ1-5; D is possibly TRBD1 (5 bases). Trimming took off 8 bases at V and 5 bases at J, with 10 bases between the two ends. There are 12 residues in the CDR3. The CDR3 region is CASRGIDQPQHF. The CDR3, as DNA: TGTGCCAGCCGGGGCATAGATCAGCCCCAGCATTTT.

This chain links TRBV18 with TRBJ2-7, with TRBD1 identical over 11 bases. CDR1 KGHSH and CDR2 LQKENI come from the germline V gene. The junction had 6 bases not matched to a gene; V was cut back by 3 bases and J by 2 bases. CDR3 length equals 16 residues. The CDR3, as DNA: TGTGCCAGCTCACCTAAAGGGACAGGGGGAACCTACGAGCAGTACTTC. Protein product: CASSPKGTGGTYEQYF.

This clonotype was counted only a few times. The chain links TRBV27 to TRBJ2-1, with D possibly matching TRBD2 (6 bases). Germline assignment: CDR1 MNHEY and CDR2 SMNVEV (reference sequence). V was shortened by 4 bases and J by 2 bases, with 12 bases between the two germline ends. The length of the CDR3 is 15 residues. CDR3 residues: CASSSSRDPYNEQFF. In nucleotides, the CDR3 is TGTGCCAGCAGTTCGTCGCGGGACCCCTACAATGAGCAGTTCTTC.

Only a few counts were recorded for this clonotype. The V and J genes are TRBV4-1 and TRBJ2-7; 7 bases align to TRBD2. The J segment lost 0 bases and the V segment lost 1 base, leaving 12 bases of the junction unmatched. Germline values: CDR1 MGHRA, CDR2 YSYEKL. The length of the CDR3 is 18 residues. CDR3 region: CASSQVAVSGFSSYEQYF. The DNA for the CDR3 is TGCGCCAGCAGCCAAGTTGCTGTTAGCGGGTTCAGCTCCTACGAGCAGTACTTC.